The present entry profiles one T cell receptor (beta chain) with its context. What it binds is not known. The data were obtained in a study of spatial heterogeneity in lung cancer. Time point described: sample taken at primary tumor resection. The CDR3 has 15 amino acids. Germline CDR1 SGHTA, CDR2 FQGNSA. V was shortened by 6 bases and J by 5 bases, with 17 bases between the two germline ends. TCRdb itself ran the 5' RACE reads through MiXCR, one entry per CDR3 protein. Of about 80,000 distinct CDR3 sequences in the sample, 8% were seen once. Study results and caveats: There were more appearances of ubiquitous expanded tumor TCRs in blood at resection than at follow-up.

This TCR was sampled from a male donor with early-stage non-small cell lung cancer. The V and J genes are TRBV7-2 and TRBJ2-1; D might be TRBD1 (6 bases). The starting material was PBMCs, obtained at surgery. The CDR3 DNA is TGTGCCAGCAGTTACACCGGGACACTCAACAATGAGCAGTTCTTC. Its translation is CASSYTGTLNNEQFF. Looking up the rest from reference TRBV7-2 and TRBJ2-1 gives the full variable domain: GAGVSQSPSNKVTEKGKDVELRCDPISGHTALYWYRQSLGQGLEFLIYFQGNSAPDKSGLPSDRFSAERTGGSVSTLTIQRTQQEDSAVYLCASSYTGTLNNEQFFGPGTRLTVL.